This T cell receptor (beta chain) originates from a study of T cell responses to AZD1222 COVID-19 vaccine. Findings and caveats of the study: Repertoire sampling happened only post peak T cell response. There were mostly white British donors and more females than males, and clonal diversity was possibly underestimated.

The assay was immunoSEQ multiplex PCR, and TCRdb's table has in-frame clones only and misses some. The sample includes 150,000 to 200,000 clones, approximately 93% of them seen just once. About this clone itself: Its specificity is unknown.

This receptor was identified in an adult who received the AZD1222 COVID-19 vaccine. The source was peripheral blood, collected 28 days after the second AZD1222 dose.

CDR3 region: CASSFSSIMNTEAFF. Written as DNA, the CDR3 is TGTGCCAGCAGTTTTTCCTCGATCATGAACACTGAAGCTTTCTTT. This chain links TRBV27 with TRBJ1-1; no definite D call. Trimming took off 3 bases at V and 0 bases at J, with 11 bases between the two ends. The CDR3 spans 15 residues. Per the germline V gene, CDR1 is MNHEY and CDR2 is SMNVEV (reference sequence).